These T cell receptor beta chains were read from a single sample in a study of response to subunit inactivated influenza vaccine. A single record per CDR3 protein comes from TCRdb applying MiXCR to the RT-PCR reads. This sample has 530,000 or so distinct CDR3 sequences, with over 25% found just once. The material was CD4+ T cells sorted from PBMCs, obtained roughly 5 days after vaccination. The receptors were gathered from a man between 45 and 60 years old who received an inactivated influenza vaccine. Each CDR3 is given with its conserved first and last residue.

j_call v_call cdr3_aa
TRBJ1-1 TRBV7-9 CASSSSATAFF
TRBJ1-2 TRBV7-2 CASSVTANYGYTF
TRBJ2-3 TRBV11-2 CASSEGFGTDTQYF
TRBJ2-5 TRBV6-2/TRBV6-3 CASSYSGQGETQYF
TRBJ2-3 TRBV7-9 CASSLNGGGATDTQYF
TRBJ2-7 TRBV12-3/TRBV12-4 CASSLGGAFHYEQYF
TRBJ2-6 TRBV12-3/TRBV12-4 CASSARGTGANVLTF
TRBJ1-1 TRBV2 CASRHLGEAFF
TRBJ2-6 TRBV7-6 CASTYTTSNVLTF
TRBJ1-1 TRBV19 CASRGEMNTEAFF
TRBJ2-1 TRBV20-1 CSARERLAGVFNNEQFF
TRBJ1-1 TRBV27 CASARQGLITEAFF
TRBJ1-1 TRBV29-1 CSVTGTLNTEAFF
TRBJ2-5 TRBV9 CASSPTGTGGFGETQYF
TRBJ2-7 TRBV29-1 CSVDGASGSYEQYF
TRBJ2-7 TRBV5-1 CASSGAGAYEQYF
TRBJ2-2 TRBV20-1 CCARVTGVSNTGELFF
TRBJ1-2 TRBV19 CASSMSGTGDGYTF
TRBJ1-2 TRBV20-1 CSARDQALANYGYTF
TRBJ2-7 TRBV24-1 CATSDEGTYEQYF
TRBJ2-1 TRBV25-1 CASSDWRGYSYNEQFF
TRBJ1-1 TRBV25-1 CASSDTTNTEAFF
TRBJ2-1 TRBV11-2 CASSLNRGLAGGPRYNEQFF
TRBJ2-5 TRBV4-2 CASSQGIRMEETQYF
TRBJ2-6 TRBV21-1 CASSKEDEGPQSGANVLTF
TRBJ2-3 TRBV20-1 CSARKVSVSTTGTQYF
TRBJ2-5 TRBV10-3 CAISRTGGQETQYF
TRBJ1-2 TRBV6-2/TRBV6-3 CASSHPPRDIWTIGGGYTF
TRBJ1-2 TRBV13 CASRARGGAYGYTF
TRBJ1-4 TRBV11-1 CASSTGTSGRSEKLFF
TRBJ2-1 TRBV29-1 CSAFGGTQGNEQFF
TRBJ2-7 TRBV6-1 CASNPQAPYEQYF
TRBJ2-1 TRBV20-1 CSASGSDLYNEQFF
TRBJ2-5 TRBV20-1 CSARVSSETQYF
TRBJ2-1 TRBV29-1 CSVAPGLLPEQFF
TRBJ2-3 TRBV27 CASRKDPGTDTQYF
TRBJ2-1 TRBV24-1 CATSDLGGPYNEQFF
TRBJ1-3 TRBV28 CASSLRARSGNTIYF
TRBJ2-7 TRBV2 CASRRAYLDEQYF
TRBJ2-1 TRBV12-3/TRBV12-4 CASSFGQGHPYF
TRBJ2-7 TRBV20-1 CSVPRASSYEQYF
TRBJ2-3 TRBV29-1 CSVATPRGADTQYF
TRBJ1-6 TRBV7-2 CASSLASVGQNSPLHF
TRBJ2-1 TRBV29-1 CSVEGRMGEQFF
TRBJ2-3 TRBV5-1 CASSLAENTQYF
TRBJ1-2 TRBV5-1 CASSDTGAGGYTF
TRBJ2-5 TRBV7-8 CASSFSSPKRGETQYF
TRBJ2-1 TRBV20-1 CSARGGRTVSSYNEQFF
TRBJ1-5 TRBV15 CATSRAQDYNQPQHF
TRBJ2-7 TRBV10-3 CAISSGSSYEQYF
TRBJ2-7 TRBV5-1 CASSLVVGSYEQYF
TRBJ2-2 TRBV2 CASSARGDTGELFF
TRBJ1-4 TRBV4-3 CASSHSDRGLKEKLFF
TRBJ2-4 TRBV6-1 CASSEANAGTGNIQYF
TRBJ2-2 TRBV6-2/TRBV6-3 CASSYSPENVYTRELFF